Each of the 14 T cell receptor beta chains below was sequenced from the same sample in a study of a mutant IDH1 vaccine in newly diagnosed glioma. Profiled with immunoSEQ multiplex PCR; TCRdb holds only in-frame clones, not every one. The sample carries 100,000 to 120,000 clones, 75% to 90% recorded once. Time point meaning: week 11, during vaccination. Every single dose of the vaccine, 300 ug of mutant IDH1 20-mer peptide, came with topical imiquimod. These receptors are not linked to any known antigen. The sequenced sample was PBMCs, obtained from a glioma patient whose treatment included an IDH1 peptide vaccine. Receptors were obtained from a woman between 45 and 65 years old with glioma.

V is TRBV2 and J is TRBJ1-1; 7 bases map to TRBD1. Germline-derived CDR1 and CDR2 are SNHLY and FYNNEI. CDR3 length: 13 amino acids. V shed 6 bases, J shed 4 bases, and the junction held 5 bases outside the gene matches. This chain's CDR3 is CASRTGEATEAFF. The CDR3 region has the DNA TGTGCCAGCAGAACAGGGGAGGCCACTGAAGCTTTCTTT. Based on the CDR3 plus reference TRBV2 and TRBJ1-1, the full variable domain is EPEVTQTPSHQVTQMGQEVILRCVPISNHLYFYWYRQILGQKVEFLVSFYNNEISEKSEIFDDQFSVERPDGSNFTLKIRSTKLEDSAMYFCASRTGEATEAFFGQGTRLTVV.

The rearrangement links TRBV2 to TRBJ1-2; D remains ambiguous. The ends were cut back, 8 bases at V and 4 bases at J, with 5 bases in the middle. Per the germline V gene, CDR1 is SNHLY and CDR2 is FYNNEI. This CDR3 comprises 10 residues. The CDR3 nucleotides read TGTGCCAGCCAGGCCTATGGCTACACCTTC. Amino acid sequence: CASQAYGYTF.

The chain recombines TRBV6-1 with TRBJ2-7, with 7 nucleotides matching TRBD2. CDR3 length: 13 residues. CDR1 is MNHNS, CDR2 SASEGT, per germline. The ends lost 6 bases at V and 7 bases at J; junction bases unmatched: 9. The CDR3 reads CASRAGRPLEQYF. The DNA for the CDR3 is TGTGCCAGCAGAGCGGGACGGCCCTTAGAGCAGTACTTC.

The CDR3 reads CASSIAGAYEQYF. DNA for the CDR3: TGTGCCAGTAGTATAGCCGGTGCCTACGAGCAGTACTTC. This rearrangement joins TRBV19 to TRBJ2-7, with D unresolved. Germline loops: CDR1 LNHDA, CDR2 SQIVND (reference sequence). The CDR3 has 13 amino acids. The V end was cut by 1 base, the J end by 2 bases, with 6 bases between.

The gene calls are TRBV11-2 and TRBJ2-3; D may match TRBD1 or TRBD2 (5 bases each). From germline, CDR1 is SGHAT and CDR2 FQNNGV. The CDR3 sequence is 18 residues long. Trimming removed 5 bases from V and 4 bases from J, with 25 bases in between. This chain's CDR3 is CASSRGTQLFGKADTQYF. The DNA of the CDR3 is TGTGCCAGCAGCCGAGGGACGCAGCTCTTTGGTAAAGCAGATACGCAGTATTTT.

This chain links TRBV19 with TRBJ2-1, with D uncertain. Per germline, CDR1 LNHDA and CDR2 SQIVND (reference sequence). V was clipped by 3 bases and J by 6 bases, with 9 bases between them. The CDR3 is made up of 13 amino acids. The CDR3 sequence: CASSIQRSNEQFF. The CDR3 DNA is TGTGCCAGTAGTATTCAGAGGAGCAATGAGCAGTTCTTC.

The chain couples TRBV27 to TRBJ2-5; the match to TRBD2 covers 9 bases. The CDR3 is made up of 15 amino acids. Trimming took 3 bases from V and 5 from J; bases not matched to a gene: 7. Per the germline V gene, CDR1 is MNHEY and CDR2 is SMNVEV (reference sequence). The CDR3, as DNA: TGTGCCAGCAGTTTCCGTAGCGGGAGTATGGAGACCCAGTACTTC. Protein sequence: CASSFRSGSMETQYF.

V is TRBV7-9 and J is TRBJ2-7; no clear D. The germline CDR1 and CDR2 sequences are SEHNR and FQNEAQ (reference sequence). Trimming took 5 bases from V and 3 from J, leaving 11 bases between them. The CDR3 is 13 residues long. The CDR3 reads CASSITSYYEQYF. The CDR3 nucleotides read TGTGCCAGCAGCATCACATCTTACTACGAGCAGTACTTC.

There are a few counts of this clone. The same CDR3 can be traced to other DNA sequences in this sample. The chain combines TRBV9 with TRBJ1-5, with unresolved D. The CDR3 is made up of 14 amino acids. From germline, CDR1 is SGDLS and CDR2 YYNGEE. V dropped 0 bases and J dropped 2 bases, with 6 bases sitting between them. CDR3 loop: CASSVGGGNQPQHF. CDR3 sequence (DNA): TGTGCCAGCAGCGTAGGTGGGGGCAATCAGCCCCAGCATTTT.

Only one count was recorded for this clone. The chain has TRBV4-1 and TRBJ2-7; D ambiguous. Germline V CDR1 and CDR2: MGHRA, YSYEKL. The CDR3 is 15 residues long. Between the trimmed V and J ends, which lost 6 bases and 6 bases, there was a span of 21 bases. In nucleotides, the CDR3 is TGCGCCAGCAGGCAGGCAGCGTCCGTATCGGGCGAGCAGTACTTC. This encodes CASRQAASVSGEQYF.

The chain combines TRBV10-3 with TRBJ2-5; TRBD2 aligns across 7 bases. Trimming took 2 bases from V and 2 from J; bases not matched to a gene: 11. The CDR3 has 17 residues. Germline CDR1 reads ENHRY; CDR2 reads SYGVKD. CDR3 sequence reads: CAISEDQRTRGQETQYF. The CDR3 coding sequence is TGTGCCATCAGTGAGGACCAGAGGACTAGGGGACAAGAGACCCAGTACTTC.

The chain carries TRBV28 and TRBJ1-4; D call uncertain. The CDR3 spans 12 residues. CDR1 is MDHEN and CDR2 is SYDVKM in the germline V gene. The germline V and J ends were trimmed by 7 bases and 8 bases, with 11 bases remaining between them. The CDR3 region has the DNA TGTGCCAGCACCACGTCGGGGGAAAAACTGTTTTTT. This codes for CASTTSGEKLFF.

This clone appeared once. The chain recombines TRBV5-4 with TRBJ2-3; 9 nucleotides agree with TRBD1. The CDR3 spans 14 residues. V shed 4 bases and J 3 bases; nucleotides not matched to a gene: 3. Germline V gene data show CDR1 as SGHNT and CDR2 as YYREEE (reference sequence). The CDR3 loop is CASSKGQGTDTQYF. In DNA form, the CDR3 reads TGTGCCAGCAGCAAGGGACAGGGTACAGATACGCAGTATTTT.

This chain connects TRBV6-1 to TRBJ1-2, with a possible D match to TRBD1 (5 bases). Trimming removed 5 bases from V and 1 base from J, with 14 bases in between. This CDR3 is built from 15 residues. Germline lookup yields CDR1 MNHNS and CDR2 SASEGT. The CDR3 protein is CASSHMGGDNYGYTF. DNA of the CDR3: TGTGCCAGCAGTCACATGGGGGGTGATAACTATGGCTACACCTTC.